These T cell receptor beta chains were read from a single sample in a study of neurological immune-mediated disorders. MiXCR, run by TCRdb on the 5' RACE reads, gives a single entry per CDR3 protein. The table has tens of thousands of distinct CDR3 sequences, 3.5% to 5.5% seen once. Sequenced sample: PBMCs. The receptors here all came from a man aged 30 to 45 with multiple sclerosis. Each CDR3 is given with its conserved first and last residue. The D gene is left open where the match is weak. Size is stated for part of the rows, as once, few or many counts, or as a class when the clone is expanded.

DNA: TGTGCCAGCAGCCTAACTAGCGACACCTTCCACAATGAGCAGTTCTTC; CDR3: CASSLTSDTFHNEQFF; length: 16; D: TRBD2; V: TRBV5-5; J: TRBJ2-1; size: many
DNA: TGTGCCAGCAGCTTAGACCCCGGGCAAAAACTGTTTTTT; CDR3: CASSLDPGQKLFF; length: 13; D: .; V: TRBV7-6; J: TRBJ1-4; size: .
DNA: TGCAGTGCTAGAGATTTGGAGGACAGCACAGATACGCAGTATTTT; CDR3: CSARDLEDSTDTQYF; length: 15; D: .; V: TRBV20-1; J: TRBJ2-3; size: few
DNA: TGCAGTGCTCCCACAGGGGGCGGGTACACTGAAGCTTTCTTT; CDR3: CSAPTGGGYTEAFF; length: 14; D: TRBD1; V: TRBV20-1; J: TRBJ1-1; size: medium-sized
DNA: TGCAGTGCTAGAGCGTCTAGCGGGGGAGGAAATGAGCAGTTCTTC; CDR3: CSARASSGGGNEQFF; length: 15; D: TRBD2; V: TRBV20-1; J: TRBJ2-1; size: many
DNA: TGCGCCAGCAGCCAAGAGACGGTCACTGAAGCTTTCTTT; CDR3: CASSQETVTEAFF; length: 13; D: .; V: TRBV5-1; J: TRBJ1-1; size: many
DNA: TGTGCCTTCGCACCCCGACAGGGGGCGCCTAACTATGGCTACACCTTC; CDR3: CAFAPRQGAPNYGYTF; length: 16; D: TRBD1; V: TRBV10-3; J: TRBJ1-2; size: .
DNA: TGTGCCAGCTCACCATACCCGGGACAGGCGAACACTGAAGCTTTCTTT; CDR3: CASSPYPGQANTEAFF; length: 16; D: TRBD1; V: TRBV18; J: TRBJ1-1; size: few
DNA: TGTGCCAGCAGCTTAGGAATGACTAGGGAGCAGTACTTC; CDR3: CASSLGMTREQYF; length: 13; D: .; V: TRBV7-8; J: TRBJ2-7; size: few
DNA: TGCAGTGCCCCTTGGGACAAAGGTGATTCACCCCTCCACTTT; CDR3: CSAPWDKGDSPLHF; length: 14; D: .; V: TRBV20-1; J: TRBJ1-6; size: many
DNA: TGTGCCAGCAGTTCCTACCGGGGGAGGTTGAACACTGAAGCTTTCTTT; CDR3: CASSSYRGRLNTEAFF; length: 16; D: .; V: TRBV7-9; J: TRBJ1-1; size: many
DNA: TGTGCCAGCAGCTCCCGCAGACAGGAAAAACTGTTTTTT; CDR3: CASSSRRQEKLFF; length: 13; D: .; V: TRBV7-9; J: TRBJ1-4; size: few
DNA: TGTGCCATCAGTGGGAACGAATTAGCTAACTATGGCTACACCTTC; CDR3: CAISGNELANYGYTF; length: 15; D: .; V: TRBV10-3; J: TRBJ1-2; size: many
DNA: TGCAGTGCTGGGAGACAGTATCAAGACGAGCAGTACTTC; CDR3: CSAGRQYQDEQYF; length: 13; D: .; V: TRBV20-1; J: TRBJ2-7; size: many
DNA: TGTGCCATCAGTGAACAGCGGGGAGCCGCGGAGACCCAGTACTTC; CDR3: CAISEQRGAAETQYF; length: 15; D: TRBD2; V: TRBV10-3; J: TRBJ2-5; size: few
DNA: TGTGCCAGCCTACACAGGGGGAAGACAGATACGCAGTATTTT; CDR3: CASLHRGKTDTQYF; length: 14; D: TRBD1; V: TRBV6-1; J: TRBJ2-3; size: many
DNA: TGTGCCAGCAGCCGGGAGCACAATTCACCCCTCAACTTT; CDR3: CASSREHNSPLNF; length: 13; D: .; V: TRBV7-8; J: TRBJ1-6; size: few
DNA: TGCAGTGCTAGGTTCCAGGGACGGGCTGAAGCTTTCTTT; CDR3: CSARFQGRAEAFF; length: 13; D: .; V: TRBV20-1; J: TRBJ1-1; size: .
DNA: TGTGCCAGCAGCCCTGGTGCCGGGGCTGGAAACACCATATATTTT; CDR3: CASSPGAGAGNTIYF; length: 15; D: .; V: TRBV9; J: TRBJ1-3; size: many
DNA: TGTGCCAGCAGCCCCAAACACCGCGGGAGCACTGAAGCTTTCTTT; CDR3: CASSPKHRGSTEAFF; length: 15; D: .; V: TRBV9; J: TRBJ1-1; size: .
DNA: TGCGCCAGCAGCGAGGGAGGTTTTAGCTCTGGGGCCAACGTCCTGACTTTC; CDR3: CASSEGGFSSGANVLTF; length: 17; D: .; V: TRBV4-1; J: TRBJ2-6; size: many
DNA: TGCGCCAGCAGTAAGACTAGCGGTCCAGATACGCAGTATTTT; CDR3: CASSKTSGPDTQYF; length: 14; D: TRBD2; V: TRBV10-2; J: TRBJ2-3; size: many
DNA: TGCAGTGCTAGAGATCGAGGGCTTCCGGGACAGGGGATCAATCAGCCCCAGAATTTT; CDR3: CSARDRGLPGQGINQPQNF; length: 19; D: TRBD1; V: TRBV20-1; J: TRBJ1-5; size: many
DNA: TGCAGTAGTGGGACAGGGGAAGGGCAGACCCAGTACTTC; CDR3: CSSGTGEGQTQYF; length: 13; D: TRBD1; V: TRBV20-1; J: TRBJ2-5; size: many
DNA: TGCAGTGCACTGGACAGGGATGAGACCCAGTACTTC; CDR3: CSALDRDETQYF; length: 12; D: TRBD1; V: TRBV20-1; J: TRBJ2-5; size: many
DNA: TGCAGTGCTAGAGCAGGCTTAGGGGAAGCTTTCTTT; CDR3: CSARAGLGEAFF; length: 12; D: .; V: TRBV20-1; J: TRBJ1-1; size: many
DNA: TGTGCCAGCAGCTACTGGGCCGAGCAGTTCTTC; CDR3: CASSYWAEQFF; length: 11; D: .; V: TRBV7-2; J: TRBJ2-1; size: many
DNA: TGTGCCAGCAGTTTAATGTCAGCGGGGTTTGAAGGAGGGGAGACCCAGTACTTC; CDR3: CASSLMSAGFEGGETQYF; length: 18; D: TRBD2; V: TRBV28; J: TRBJ2-5; size: many
DNA: TGTGCCAGCAGTATGCCGGCCGCGGGGCAGTTCTTC; CDR3: CASSMPAAGQFF; length: 12; D: .; V: TRBV12-3/TRBV12-4; J: TRBJ2-1; size: many
DNA: TGCAGTGCTAGAGATCGGGAGCGGGGGGCGTCCTACGAGCAGTACTTC; CDR3: CSARDRERGASYEQYF; length: 16; D: TRBD2; V: TRBV20-1; J: TRBJ2-7; size: few
DNA: TGCGCCAGCAGCTTACATTCCTACAATGAGCAGTTCTTC; CDR3: CASSLHSYNEQFF; length: 13; D: .; V: TRBV5-1; J: TRBJ2-1; size: few
DNA: TGTGCCAGCAGCTTACGGGGGGGAGGCACTGAAGCTTTCTTT; CDR3: CASSLRGGGTEAFF; length: 14; D: .; V: TRBV9; J: TRBJ1-1; size: many
DNA: TGCAGTGCTAGAGATTGGCAGGGGGGATATAATGAAAAACTGTTTTTT; CDR3: CSARDWQGGYNEKLFF; length: 16; D: TRBD1; V: TRBV20-1; J: TRBJ1-4; size: many
DNA: TGTGCCAGCAGTCCCAGGACAGGGAGGACTGAAGCTTTCTTT; CDR3: CASSPRTGRTEAFF; length: 14; D: TRBD1; V: TRBV27; J: TRBJ1-1; size: many
DNA: TGTGCCAGCAGTTTAGGGACGGCGACAGATACGCAGTATTTT; CDR3: CASSLGTATDTQYF; length: 14; D: .; V: TRBV27; J: TRBJ2-3; size: .
DNA: TGTGCCAGCGCACTTTCCCCCTCAGGTTCCTACGAGCAGTACTTC; CDR3: CASALSPSGSYEQYF; length: 15; D: .; V: TRBV6-5; J: TRBJ2-7; size: many
DNA: TGTGCCAGCAGTTTGGGAGTTGGGGATCACAATGAGCAGTTCTTC; CDR3: CASSLGVGDHNEQFF; length: 15; D: .; V: TRBV27; J: TRBJ2-1; size: many